These T cell receptor beta chains were read from a single sample in a study of PD-1 blockade in classical Hodgkin lymphoma. This table comes from immunoSEQ multiplex PCR, and its TCRdb copy is limited to in-frame clones, with some not included. The table has roughly 31,000 clones, more than 65% seen once. The sequencing here drew on peripheral blood mononuclear cells (PBMCs), taken before the second cycle of nivolumab. The source is a human donor with classical Hodgkin lymphoma. Both conserved end residues are part of each CDR3. The order of the fields is J gene, D gene, clone size, V gene, CDR3 protein, CDR3 DNA. A D gene is named only where the DNA matches it firmly. Some rows have no size entry. The others give once, few or many, or a class for an expanded clone.

TRBJ2-3	TRBD1	-	TRBV5-6	CASSLDRGRTDTQYF	TGTGCCAGCAGCCTAGACAGGGGGCGCACAGATACGCAGTATTTT
TRBJ2-1	TRBD1	-	TRBV5-1	CASSLAGGRGHEQFF	TGCGCCAGCAGCTTGGCTGGGGGCAGGGGGCATGAGCAGTTCTTC
TRBJ2-3	-	-	TRBV7-3	CASSKTDLSTDTQYF	TGTGCCAGCAGTAAGACGGACCTTAGCACAGATACGCAGTATTTT
TRBJ2-3	-	medium-sized	TRBV7-9	CASSSGWLEADTQYF	TGTGCCAGCAGCTCCGGCTGGCTGGAGGCAGATACGCAGTATTTT
TRBJ2-7	TRBD1	-	TRBV7-7	CASSSGTGRDEQYF	TGTGCTAGCAGCTCCGGGACAGGGAGGGACGAGCAGTACTTC
TRBJ1-4	-	-	TRBV7-9	CASSSGAPNEKLFF	TGTGCCAGCAGCTCAGGGGCGCCAAATGAAAAACTGTTTTTT
TRBJ2-1	TRBD2	-	TRBV7-2	CAITPNTGLGLGQFF	TGTGCCATAACCCCCAATACGGGACTAGGTTTAGGGCAGTTCTTC
TRBJ1-1	TRBD1	-	TRBV6-5	CASRRQGVADTEAFF	TGTGCCAGCAGAAGACAGGGGGTCGCCGACACTGAAGCTTTCTTT
TRBJ2-7	-	-	TRBV6-6	CASSPQGEQYF	TGTGCCAGCAGTCCCCAGGGCGAGCAGTACTTC
TRBJ2-3	TRBD2	-	TRBV7-2	CASSRLAGSTDTQYF	TGTGCCAGCAGCAGACTAGCGGGGAGCACAGATACGCAGTATTTT
TRBJ2-7	TRBD2	-	TRBV7-9	CASTPTGGGEYEQYF	TGTGCCAGCACCCCAACGGGGGGTGGGGAGTACGAGCAGTACTTC
TRBJ1-4	-	-	TRBV6-1	CASSGDGGLNEKLFF	TGTGCCAGCAGTGGGGATGGGGGACTTAATGAAAAACTGTTTTTT
TRBJ2-7	-	few	TRBV5-1	CASSLGPSVDEQYF	TGCGCCAGCAGCCTGGGACCGTCGGTAGACGAGCAGTACTTC
TRBJ2-1	-	-	TRBV5-6	CASRWGLGVYNEQFF	TGTGCCAGCAGGTGGGGACTCGGCGTTTACAATGAGCAGTTCTTC
TRBJ2-7	-	few	TRBV7-9	CASSLSPGPGEQYF	TGTGCCAGCAGCTTATCACCGGGACCGGGTGAGCAGTACTTC
TRBJ2-3	TRBD2	-	TRBV4-1	CASSQAGLAESSTDTQYF	TGCGCCAGCAGCCAAGCGGGACTAGCGGAGTCTAGCACAGATACGCAGTATTTT
TRBJ1-1	-	-	TRBV10-3	CAIRGGTEAFF	TGTGCCATCAGGGGGGGGACTGAAGCTTTCTTT
TRBJ1-4	-	-	TRBV6-1	CASTYDEKLFF	TGTGCCAGCACCTACGACGAAAAACTGTTTTTT
TRBJ1-5	-	-	TRBV18	CASSPGSGSNQPQHF	TGTGCCAGCTCACCGGGGTCGGGTTCTAATCAGCCCCAGCATTTT
TRBJ2-1	-	-	TRBV2	CASSADASSYNEQFF	TGTGCCAGCAGTGCGGATGCGAGCTCCTACAATGAGCAGTTCTTC
TRBJ2-3	-	-	TRBV27	CANSPGRSTDTQYF	TGTGCCAACAGCCCCGGGCGAAGCACAGATACGCAGTATTTT
TRBJ1-2	-	-	TRBV7-9	CASSFEYSGYTF	TGTGCCAGCAGCTTCGAATATTCAGGGTACACCTTC
TRBJ2-7	TRBD1	once	TRBV7-9	CASSLLGQLYEQYF	TGTGCCAGCAGCCTCCTGGGACAGCTCTACGAGCAGTACTTC
TRBJ1-5	-	once	TRBV7-2	CASSLDWGPQPQHF	TGTGCCAGCAGCTTAGATTGGGGTCCTCAGCCCCAGCATTTT
TRBJ2-1	TRBD2	-	TRBV9	CASSARAAGGYDEQFF	TGTGCCAGCAGCGCCCGCGCAGCGGGGGGGTACGATGAGCAGTTCTTC
TRBJ2-1	TRBD1	-	TRBV6-6	CASSWTGGNEQFF	TGTGCCAGCAGTTGGACAGGGGGGAATGAGCAGTTCTTC
TRBJ2-7	TRBD1	-	TRBV5-6	CASSWGQGSYEQYF	TGTGCCAGCAGCTGGGGACAGGGGTCCTACGAGCAGTACTTC
TRBJ1-5	TRBD1	few	TRBV6-4	CASSDSNNPPGGNSSNQPQHF	TGTGCCAGCAGTGACTCGAATAACCCCCCAGGGGGCAATTCAAGTAATCAGCCCCAGCATTTT
TRBJ2-4	-	-	TRBV27	CASSSGYIQYF	TGTGCCAGCAGTTCCGGATACATTCAGTACTTC
TRBJ2-1	-	-	TRBV5-6	CASSLEGQGGYNEQFF	TGTGCCAGCAGCTTGGAAGGGCAGGGGGGCTACAATGAGCAGTTCTTC
TRBJ2-7	-	-	TRBV2	CASKTRFSGEQYF	TGTGCCAGCAAGACCAGGTTTTCGGGCGAGCAGTACTTC
TRBJ1-2	-	-	TRBV4-1	CASSLDTANYGYTF	TGCGCCAGCAGCCTTGACACCGCTAACTATGGCTACACCTTC
TRBJ2-4	-	-	TRBV28	CASSSSDTKDIQYF	TGTGCCAGCAGCTCCTCGGACACAAAAGACATTCAGTACTTC
TRBJ1-2	TRBD1	-	TRBV19	CASREDRVDGYTF	TGTGCCAGTAGGGAGGACAGGGTCGATGGCTACACCTTC